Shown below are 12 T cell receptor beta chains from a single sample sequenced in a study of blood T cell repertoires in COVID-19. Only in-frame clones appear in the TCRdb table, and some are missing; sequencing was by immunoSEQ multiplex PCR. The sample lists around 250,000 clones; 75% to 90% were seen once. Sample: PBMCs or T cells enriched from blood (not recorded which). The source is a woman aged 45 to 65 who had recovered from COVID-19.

CDR3 nucleotide sequence: TGTGCCAGCAGTCCCCGGACAGTTAACGAGCCCCAGCATTTT. Its translation: CASSPRTVNEPQHF. The chain recombines TRBV27 with TRBJ1-5, with D possibly being TRBD1 (6 bases). Trimming removed 5 bases at V and 8 bases at J, with 16 bases between. Germline V gene data show CDR1 as MNHEY and CDR2 as SMNVEV (reference sequence). CDR3 length: 14 amino acids.

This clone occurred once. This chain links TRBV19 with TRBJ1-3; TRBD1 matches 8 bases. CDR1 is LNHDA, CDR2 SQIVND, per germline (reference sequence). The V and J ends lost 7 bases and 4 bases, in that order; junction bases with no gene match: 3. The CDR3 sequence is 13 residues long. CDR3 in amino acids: CASTRDRGNTIYF. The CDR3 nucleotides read TGTGCCAGTACCAGGGACAGGGGAAACACCATATATTTT. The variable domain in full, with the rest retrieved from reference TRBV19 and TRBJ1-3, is DGGITQSPKYLFRKEGQNVTLSCEQNLNHDAMYWYRQDPGQGLRLIYYSQIVNDFQKGDIAEGYSVSREKKESFPLTVTSAQKNPTAFYLCASTRDRGNTIYFGEGSWLTVV.

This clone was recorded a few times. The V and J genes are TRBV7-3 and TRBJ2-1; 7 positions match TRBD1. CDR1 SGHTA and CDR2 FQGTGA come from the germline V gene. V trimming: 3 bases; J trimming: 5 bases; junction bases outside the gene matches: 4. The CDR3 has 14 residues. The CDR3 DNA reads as TGTGCCAGCAGCTTCCGGGACAGCCACAATGAGCAGTTCTTC. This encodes CASSFRDSHNEQFF.

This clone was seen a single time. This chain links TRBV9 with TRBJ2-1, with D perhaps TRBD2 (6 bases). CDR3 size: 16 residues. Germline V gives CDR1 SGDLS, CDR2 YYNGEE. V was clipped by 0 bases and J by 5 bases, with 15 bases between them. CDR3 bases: TGTGCCAGCAGCGTAGGTCGGCGGGAAAGGGACAATGAGCAGTTCTTC. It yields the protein CASSVGRRERDNEQFF.

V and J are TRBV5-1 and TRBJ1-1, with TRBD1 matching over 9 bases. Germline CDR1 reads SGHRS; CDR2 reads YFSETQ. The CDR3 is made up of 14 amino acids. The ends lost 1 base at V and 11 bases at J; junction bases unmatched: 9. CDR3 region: CASSLSNGGQGAFF. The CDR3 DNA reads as TGCGCCAGCAGCTTGTCGAACGGCGGACAGGGGGCTTTCTTT.

CDR3 sequence reads: CASSLGTAPEVGGYTF. CDR3 nucleotide sequence: TGTGCCAGCAGCTTGGGGACAGCCCCAGAAGTGGGTGGCTACACCTTC. The V gene is TRBV5-5, the J gene TRBJ1-2, with D perhaps matching TRBD1 (6 bases). The CDR3 loop spans 16 amino acids. Trimming took 0 bases from V and 7 from J, leaving 19 bases between them. CDR1 SGHKS and CDR2 YYEKEE come from the germline V gene (reference sequence).

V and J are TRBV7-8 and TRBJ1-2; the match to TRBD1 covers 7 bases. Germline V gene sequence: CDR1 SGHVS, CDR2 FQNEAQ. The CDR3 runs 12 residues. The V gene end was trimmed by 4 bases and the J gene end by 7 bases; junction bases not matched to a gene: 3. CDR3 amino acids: CASSSTGVGYTF. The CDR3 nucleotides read TGTGCCAGCAGCTCCACAGGGGTTGGCTACACCTTC.

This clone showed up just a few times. In DNA form, the CDR3 reads TGTGCCAGCAGCCAAGTGGCTTACAGGGATTATAATTCACCCCTCCACTTT. The encoded protein is CASSQVAYRDYNSPLHF. The V call is TRBV3-1 (or the pseudogene TRBV3-2), the J call TRBJ1-6; the D gene is possibly TRBD1 (6 bases). V lost 1 base and J lost 4, with 14 bases in between. CDR3 length: 17 amino acids. Germline values: CDR1 LGHDT, CDR2 YNNKEL (reference sequence).

The CDR3 DNA follows: TGTGCCAGCGGTAGACAGGGACCAACGTTCGAAGCTTTCTTT. As protein: CASGRQGPTFEAFF. This chain links TRBV6-5 with TRBJ1-1; TRBD1 aligns across 7 bases. Germline loops: CDR1 MNHEY, CDR2 SVGAGI. The CDR3 spans 14 residues. V lost 8 bases and J lost 8; bases outside the gene matches: 14.

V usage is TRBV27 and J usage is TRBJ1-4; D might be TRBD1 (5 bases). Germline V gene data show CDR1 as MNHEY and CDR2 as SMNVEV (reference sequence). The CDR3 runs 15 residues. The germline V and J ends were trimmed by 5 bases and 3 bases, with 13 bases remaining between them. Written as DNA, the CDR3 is TGTGCCAGCAGTCTCGCAGGGTACCCTAATGAAAAACTGTTTTTT. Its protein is CASSLAGYPNEKLFF.

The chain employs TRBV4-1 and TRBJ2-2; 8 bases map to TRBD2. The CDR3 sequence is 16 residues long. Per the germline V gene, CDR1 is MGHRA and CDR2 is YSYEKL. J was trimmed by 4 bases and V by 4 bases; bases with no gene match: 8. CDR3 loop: CASSPRSREVTGELFF. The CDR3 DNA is TGCGCCAGCAGCCCCCGTTCGCGGGAGGTCACCGGGGAGCTGTTTTTT.

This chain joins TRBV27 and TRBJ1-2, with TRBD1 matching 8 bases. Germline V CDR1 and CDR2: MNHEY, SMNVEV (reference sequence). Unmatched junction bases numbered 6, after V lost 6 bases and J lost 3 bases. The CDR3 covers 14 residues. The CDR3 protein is CASSHLQGDYGYTF. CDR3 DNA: TGTGCCAGCAGCCACCTACAGGGGGACTATGGCTACACCTTC.